One and the same sample provided the 11 T cell receptor beta chains below, sequenced in a study of cytomegalovirus exposure and HLA in healthy donors. PCR employed 60 Vbeta and 13 Jbeta primers. TCRdb's copy holds only in-frame clones and misses some; the assay was immunoSEQ multiplex PCR. The sample includes 280,000 or so clones, approximately 90% seen only once; the top ten take 2% to 3%. Sequenced sample: PBMCs. These receptors all come from a woman in her late teens or twenties in good health and CMV-seronegative.

The gene calls are TRBV25-1 and TRBJ1-6; D is unclear. The CDR3 is made up of 15 amino acids. The germline V and J ends were trimmed by 1 base and 6 bases, with 10 bases remaining between them. CDR1 is MGHDK, CDR2 SYGVNS, per germline. CDR3 sequence reads: CASSEWAEINSPLHF. DNA for the CDR3: TGTGCCAGCAGTGAATGGGCAGAAATTAATTCACCCCTCCACTTT.

The V and J genes are TRBV5-1 and TRBJ1-5; D is possibly TRBD1 (5 bases). CDR3 length: 15 residues. CDR1 and CDR2 (germline): SGHRS, YFSETQ. Trimming left V 0 bases short and J 5 bases short, with 12 bases between. The CDR3: CASSLGGGTDQPQHF. CDR3 in DNA: TGCGCCAGCAGCTTGGGCGGGGGGACGGATCAGCCCCAGCATTTT.

The chain employs TRBV19 and TRBJ2-7, with a tentative D call TRBD1 (5 bases). The germline V gene has CDR1 LNHDA and CDR2 SQIVND (reference sequence). The CDR3 has 14 residues. Between the trimmed V and J ends, which lost 3 bases and 1 base, there was a span of 10 bases. The CDR3: CASSMGRRSYEQYF. The CDR3 DNA reads TGTGCCAGTAGTATGGGGCGTAGGTCCTACGAGCAGTACTTC.

The J gene is TRBJ1-3, the V gene TRBV23-1; 11 nucleotides match TRBD1. TRBV23-1 is an ORF; its function is uncertain. The CDR3 is 16 amino acids. With 7 bases clipped from V and 3 bases from J, the junction kept 8 bases outside the gene matches. Here the CDR3 reads CASKVIGTGGGNTIYF. DNA for the CDR3: TGCGCCAGCAAAGTAATCGGGACAGGGGGTGGAAACACCATATATTTT.

This clone was observed once. This rearrangement joins TRBV12-5 to TRBJ1-5; D might be TRBD1 (6 bases). Trimming cost V 0 bases and J 0 bases, with 24 bases left between them. The CDR3 extends over 21 amino acids. Germline lookup yields CDR1 LGHNT and CDR2 FRNRAP. CDR3 sequence: CASGLVNPGDTHHYSNQPQHF. The CDR3 DNA reads as TGTGCTAGTGGTTTGGTAAACCCAGGGGATACACACCATTATAGCAATCAGCCCCAGCATTTT.

This sequence joins TRBV7-9 and TRBJ1-4, with 9 nucleotides matching TRBD1. CDR3 length: 15 residues. The J segment lost 5 bases and the V segment lost 5 bases, leaving 6 bases of the junction unmatched. Germline CDR1 and CDR2: SEHNR and FQNEAQ (reference sequence). The CDR3 DNA sequence: TGTGCCAGCAGCAATACGGGACAGGGCAATGAAAAACTGTTTTTT. It specifies CASSNTGQGNEKLFF.

As to this clone: Within the sample, other DNA sequences also encode this same CDR3. V usage is TRBV9 and J usage is TRBJ1-1, with a possible D match to TRBD1 (6 bases). Germline V gene lookup returns CDR1 SGDLS and CDR2 YYNGEE. This CDR3 has 13 residues. V dropped 2 bases and J dropped 4 bases, with 9 bases sitting between them. CDR3 nucleotide sequence: TGTGCCAGCAGCGTCCGAGGGGGCACTGAAGCTTTCTTT. Protein product: CASSVRGGTEAFF.

V is TRBV10-2 and J is TRBJ2-3; D might be TRBD2 (7 bases). Trimming took 6 bases from V and 0 from J, leaving 13 bases between them. Germline CDR1 and CDR2: WSHSY and SAAADI. This CDR3 has 15 amino acids. CDR3 sequence: CASRNGGPSTDTQYF. In DNA, the CDR3 is TGCGCCAGCAGGAACGGGGGGCCTAGCACAGATACGCAGTATTTT.

The chain carries TRBV29-1 and TRBJ1-1; no clear D. Germline CDR1 and CDR2: SQVTM and ANQGSEA. The V end was cut by 2 bases, the J end by 1 base, with 11 bases between. The CDR3 loop spans 14 amino acids. CDR3 residues: CSVELLLSNTEAFF. The CDR3, as DNA: TGCAGCGTTGAATTGCTACTCTCGAACACTGAAGCTTTCTTT.

The chain carries TRBV10-2 and TRBJ2-3; 9 bases agree with TRBD1. Germline trimming cut 8 bases from V and 3 bases from J; bases unmatched to any gene: 3. The CDR3 is 13 amino acids. CDR1 is WSHSY, CDR2 SAAADI, per germline. The chain's CDR3 is CASGTGYTDTQYF. CDR3 coding DNA: TGCGCCAGCGGGACAGGGTATACAGATACGCAGTATTTT.

This clone was seen just once. The chain has TRBV27 and TRBJ1-6; 10 positions agree with TRBD1. CDR1 and CDR2 from the germline V gene are MNHEY and SMNVEV (reference sequence). This CDR3 is built from 13 residues. Germline trimming cut 8 bases from V and 9 bases from J; bases unmatched to any gene: 4. The CDR3 DNA reads as TGTGCCAGCGGTGGGACAGGGGTTTCACCCCTCCACTTT. This translates into CASGGTGVSPLHF.